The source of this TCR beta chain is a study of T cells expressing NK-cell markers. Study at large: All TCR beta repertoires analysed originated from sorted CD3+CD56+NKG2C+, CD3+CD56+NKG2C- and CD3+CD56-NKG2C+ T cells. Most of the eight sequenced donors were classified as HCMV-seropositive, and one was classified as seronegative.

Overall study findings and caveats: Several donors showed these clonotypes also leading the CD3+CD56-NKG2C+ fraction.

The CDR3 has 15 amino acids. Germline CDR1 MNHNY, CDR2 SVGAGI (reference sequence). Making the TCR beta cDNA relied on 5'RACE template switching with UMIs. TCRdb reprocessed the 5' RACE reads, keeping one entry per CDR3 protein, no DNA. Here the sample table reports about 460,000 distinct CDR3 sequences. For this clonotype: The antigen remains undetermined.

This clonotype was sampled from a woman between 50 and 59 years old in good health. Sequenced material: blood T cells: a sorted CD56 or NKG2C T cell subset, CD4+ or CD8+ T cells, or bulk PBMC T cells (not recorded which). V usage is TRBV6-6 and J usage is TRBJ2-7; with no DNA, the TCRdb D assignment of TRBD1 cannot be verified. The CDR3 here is CASSSDRGWTYEQYF.